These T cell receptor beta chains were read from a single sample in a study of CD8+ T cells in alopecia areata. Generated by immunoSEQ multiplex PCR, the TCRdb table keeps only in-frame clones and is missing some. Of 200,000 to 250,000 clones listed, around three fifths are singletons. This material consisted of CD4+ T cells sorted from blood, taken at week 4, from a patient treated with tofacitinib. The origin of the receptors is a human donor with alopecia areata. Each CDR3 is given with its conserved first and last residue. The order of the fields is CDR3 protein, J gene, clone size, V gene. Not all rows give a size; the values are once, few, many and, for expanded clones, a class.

CASSGSADTQYF TRBJ2-3 - TRBV9
CASSVERGNQPQHF TRBJ1-5 - TRBV2
CASSTQQGSNGYTF TRBJ1-2 - TRBV7-9
CASSSNQGAAKNIQYF TRBJ2-4 few TRBV13
CASSQDGHVNYGYTF TRBJ1-2 once TRBV4-3
CASSQDSGDQPQHF TRBJ1-5 - TRBV4-3
CASSYLLHSPLHF TRBJ1-6 few TRBV6-6
CASSPSGTGGGGYTF TRBJ1-2 few TRBV11-2
CASSVDLAGVLETQYF TRBJ2-5 few TRBV9
CASSYTGNSGNTIYF TRBJ1-3 few TRBV6-6
CASSSPPTLNFAFF TRBJ1-1 - TRBV7-2
CAWRAEENTEAFF TRBJ1-1 - TRBV30
CASRWGSGGMNTEAFF TRBJ1-1 - TRBV27
CASSVADNYGYTF TRBJ1-2 - TRBV9
CASSSPDRVQPYEQYF TRBJ2-7 - TRBV7-9
CASSQGFERSTDTQYF TRBJ2-3 medium-sized TRBV4-2
CASKASYTEAFF TRBJ1-1 few TRBV6-5
CAWYSGWGDTQYF TRBJ2-3 - TRBV30
CASSESRRGRSPLHF TRBJ1-6 - TRBV25-1
CSVVGDGLGGYTF TRBJ1-2 few TRBV29-1
CASSPDGVLMNTEAFF TRBJ1-1 - TRBV5-1
CAWRGGYNSPLHF TRBJ1-6 - TRBV30
CASSQGGAQETQYF TRBJ2-5 once TRBV23-1
CASRSGTGREKLFF TRBJ1-4 - TRBV7-9
CASSPRNGDRGYNEQFF TRBJ2-1 few TRBV7-3
CSVGQGFTGELFF TRBJ2-2 - TRBV29-1
CASSRTGDGETQYF TRBJ2-5 - TRBV5-6
CAWRPNRYTEAFF TRBJ1-1 - TRBV30
CASSLGQLLGIGELFF TRBJ2-2 many TRBV11-2
CAWNRDPNEKLFF TRBJ1-4 - TRBV30
CASSVVPGQSYEQYF TRBJ2-7 - TRBV9
CASSLEFMRGEQETQYF TRBJ2-5 - TRBV11-2
CSVSRLLNRDYGYTF TRBJ1-2 - TRBV29-1
CASSLGAESSYEQYF TRBJ2-7 - TRBV5-4
CASSQDRQHYGYTF TRBJ1-2 - TRBV4-1
CASSTWGDTEAFF TRBJ1-1 - TRBV14
CASSQGGPQETQYF TRBJ2-5 - TRBV4-1
CSVLTGGATNEKLFF TRBJ1-4 - TRBV29-1
CSVGDRRNEKLFF TRBJ1-4 few TRBV29-1
CASSWNTLRGGYTF TRBJ1-2 few TRBV27
CASSTGSYEQYF TRBJ2-7 few TRBV19
CASSLGQGRLEQYF TRBJ2-7 - TRBV5-6
CASSTNSGANVLTF TRBJ2-6 - TRBV7-2
CASTLTSGGSREQYF TRBJ2-7 - TRBV13
CAWSPTGTGNQPQHF TRBJ1-5 few TRBV30
CASSATTGGYQPQHF TRBJ1-5 - TRBV6-1
CSADTGLAFTDTQYF TRBJ2-3 - TRBV29-1
CASVTLTTGGRLGYTF TRBJ1-2 few TRBV5-6
CASGTGRGQPQHF TRBJ1-5 few TRBV10-2
CAWSEDRVQRGNEQFF TRBJ2-1 - TRBV30
CASSPWQVAPSSGELFF TRBJ2-2 few TRBV19
CASSLIGDRERGNQYF TRBJ2-5 many TRBV28
CSARDTREQYF TRBJ2-7 - TRBV20-1
CASSFRDSKNIQYF TRBJ2-4 - TRBV11-2